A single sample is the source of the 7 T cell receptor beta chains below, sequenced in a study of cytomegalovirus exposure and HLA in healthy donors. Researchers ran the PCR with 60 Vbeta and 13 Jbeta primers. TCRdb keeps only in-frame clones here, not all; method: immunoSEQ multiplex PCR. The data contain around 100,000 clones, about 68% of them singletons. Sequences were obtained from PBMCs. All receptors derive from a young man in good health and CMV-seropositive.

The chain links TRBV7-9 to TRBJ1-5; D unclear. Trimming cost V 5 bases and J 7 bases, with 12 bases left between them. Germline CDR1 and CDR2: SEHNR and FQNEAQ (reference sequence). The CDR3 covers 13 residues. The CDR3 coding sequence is TGTGCCAGCAGCGTCTCAGGAACACAGCCCCAGCATTTT. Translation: CASSVSGTQPQHF.

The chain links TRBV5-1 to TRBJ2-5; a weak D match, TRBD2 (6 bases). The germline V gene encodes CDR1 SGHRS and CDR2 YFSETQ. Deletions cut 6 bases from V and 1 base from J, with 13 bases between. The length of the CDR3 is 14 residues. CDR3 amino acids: CASNLVGGQETQYF. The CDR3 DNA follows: TGCGCCAGCAACCTCGTGGGGGGCCAAGAGACCCAGTACTTC. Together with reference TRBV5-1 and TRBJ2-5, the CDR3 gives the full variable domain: KAGVTQTPRYLIKTRGQQVTLSCSPISGHRSVSWYQQTPGQGLQFLFEYFSETQRNKGNFPGRFSGRQFSNSRSEMNVSTLELGDSALYLCASNLVGGQETQYFGPGTRLLVL.

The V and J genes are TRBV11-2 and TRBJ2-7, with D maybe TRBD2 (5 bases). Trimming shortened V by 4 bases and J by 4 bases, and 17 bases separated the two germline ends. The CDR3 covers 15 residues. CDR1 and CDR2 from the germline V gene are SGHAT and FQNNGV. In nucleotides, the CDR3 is TGTGCCAGCAGCTCTGGGCCTGAGGGCCCTTACGAGCAGTACTTC. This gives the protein CASSSGPEGPYEQYF.

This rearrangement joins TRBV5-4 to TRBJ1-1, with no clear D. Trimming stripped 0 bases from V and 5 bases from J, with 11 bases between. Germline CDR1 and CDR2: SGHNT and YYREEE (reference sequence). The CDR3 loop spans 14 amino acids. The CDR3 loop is CASSLDQVGTEAFF. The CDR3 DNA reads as TGTGCCAGCAGCTTGGACCAAGTCGGGACTGAAGCTTTCTTT.

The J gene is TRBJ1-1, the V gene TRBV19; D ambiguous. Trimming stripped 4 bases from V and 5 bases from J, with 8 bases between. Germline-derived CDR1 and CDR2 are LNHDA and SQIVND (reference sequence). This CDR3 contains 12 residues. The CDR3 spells CASSRTGTEAFF. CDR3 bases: TGTGCCAGTAGTAGAACGGGAACTGAAGCTTTCTTT.

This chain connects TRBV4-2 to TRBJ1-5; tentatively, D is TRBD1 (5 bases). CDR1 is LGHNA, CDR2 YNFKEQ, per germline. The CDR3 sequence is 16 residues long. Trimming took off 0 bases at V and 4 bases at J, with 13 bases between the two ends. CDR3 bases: TGTGCCAGCAGCCAAGATTTGGGCCAGGGTAATCAGCCCCAGCATTTT. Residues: CASSQDLGQGNQPQHF.

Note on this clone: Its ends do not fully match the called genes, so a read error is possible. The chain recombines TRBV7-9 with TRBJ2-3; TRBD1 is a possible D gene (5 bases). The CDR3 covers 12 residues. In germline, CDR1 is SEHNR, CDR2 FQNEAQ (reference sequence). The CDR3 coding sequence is TGTTCCAGCAGAAGACAGCAAGATACGCAGTATTTT. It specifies CSSRRQQDTQYF.